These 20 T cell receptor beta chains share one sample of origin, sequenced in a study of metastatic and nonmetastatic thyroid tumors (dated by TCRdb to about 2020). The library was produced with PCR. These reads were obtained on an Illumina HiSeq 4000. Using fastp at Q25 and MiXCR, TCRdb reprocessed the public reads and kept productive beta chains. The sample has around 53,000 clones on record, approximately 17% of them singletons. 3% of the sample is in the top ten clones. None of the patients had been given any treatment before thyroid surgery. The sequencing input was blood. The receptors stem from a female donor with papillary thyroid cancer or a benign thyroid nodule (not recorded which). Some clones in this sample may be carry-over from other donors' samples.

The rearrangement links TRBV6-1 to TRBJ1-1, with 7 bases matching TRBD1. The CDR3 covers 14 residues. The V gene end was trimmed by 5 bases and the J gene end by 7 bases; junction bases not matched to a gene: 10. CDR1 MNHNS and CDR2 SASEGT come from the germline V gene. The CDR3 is CASSIGQGDNEAFF. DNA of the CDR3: TGTGCCAGCAGTATCGGGCAGGGGGACAATGAAGCTTTCTTT.

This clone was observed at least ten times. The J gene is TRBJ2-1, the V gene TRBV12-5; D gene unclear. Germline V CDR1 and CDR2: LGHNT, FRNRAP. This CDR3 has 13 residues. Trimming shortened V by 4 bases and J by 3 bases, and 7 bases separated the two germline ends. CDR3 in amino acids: CASGSTDYNEQFF. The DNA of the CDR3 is TGTGCTAGTGGTTCGACGGACTACAATGAGCAGTTCTTC.

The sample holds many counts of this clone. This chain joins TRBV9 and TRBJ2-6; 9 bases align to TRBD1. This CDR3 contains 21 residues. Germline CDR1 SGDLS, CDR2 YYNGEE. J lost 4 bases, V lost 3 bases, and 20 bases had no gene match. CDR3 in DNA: TGTGCCAGCAGCGCACCCCGCCAGGGGGGACAGGGAATCTCGGGGGCCAACGTCCTGACTTTC. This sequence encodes CASSAPRQGGQGISGANVLTF.

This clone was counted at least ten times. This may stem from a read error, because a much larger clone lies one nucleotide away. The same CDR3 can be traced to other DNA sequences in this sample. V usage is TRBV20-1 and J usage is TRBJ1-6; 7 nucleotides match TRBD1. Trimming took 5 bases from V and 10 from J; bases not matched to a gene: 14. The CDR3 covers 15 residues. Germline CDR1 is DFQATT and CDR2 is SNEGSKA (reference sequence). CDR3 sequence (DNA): TGCAGTGCTCAGAAGTTAGACAGGGCAAACTCACCCCTCCACTTT. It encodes CSAQKLDRANSPLHF.

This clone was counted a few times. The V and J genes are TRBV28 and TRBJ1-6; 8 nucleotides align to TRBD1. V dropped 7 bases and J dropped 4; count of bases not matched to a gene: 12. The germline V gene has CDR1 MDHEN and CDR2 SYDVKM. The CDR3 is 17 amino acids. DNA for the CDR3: TGTGCCAGCATTCCCTTGGACAGGGAGGGATATAATTCACCCCTCCACTTT. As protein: CASIPLDREGYNSPLHF.

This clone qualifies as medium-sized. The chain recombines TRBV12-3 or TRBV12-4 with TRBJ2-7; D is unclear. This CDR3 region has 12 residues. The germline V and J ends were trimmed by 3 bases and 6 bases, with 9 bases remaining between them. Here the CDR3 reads CASSFPPGEQYF. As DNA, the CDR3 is TGTGCCAGCAGTTTCCCCCCTGGCGAGCAGTACTTC.

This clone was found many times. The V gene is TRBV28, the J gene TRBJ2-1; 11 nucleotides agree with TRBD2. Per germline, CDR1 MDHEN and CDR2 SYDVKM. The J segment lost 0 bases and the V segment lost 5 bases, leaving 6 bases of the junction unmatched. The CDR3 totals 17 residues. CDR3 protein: CASSQGTSGFSYNEQFF. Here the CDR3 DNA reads TGTGCCAGCAGTCAGGGGACTAGCGGATTCTCCTACAATGAGCAGTTCTTC.

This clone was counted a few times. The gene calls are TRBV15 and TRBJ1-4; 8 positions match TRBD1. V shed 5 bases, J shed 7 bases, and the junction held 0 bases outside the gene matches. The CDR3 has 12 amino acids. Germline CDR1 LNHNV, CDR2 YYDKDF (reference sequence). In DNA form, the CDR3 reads TGTGCCACCAGCGGACAGGGTGAAAAACTGTTTTTT. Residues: CATSGQGEKLFF.

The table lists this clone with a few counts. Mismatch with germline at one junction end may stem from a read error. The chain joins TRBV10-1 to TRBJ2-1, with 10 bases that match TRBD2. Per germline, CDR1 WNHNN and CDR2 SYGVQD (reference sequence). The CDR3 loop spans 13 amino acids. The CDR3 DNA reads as TGCGCCAGCAAGTCTAGCGGGAGTAATGAGCAGTCCTTC. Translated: CASKSSGSNEQSF.

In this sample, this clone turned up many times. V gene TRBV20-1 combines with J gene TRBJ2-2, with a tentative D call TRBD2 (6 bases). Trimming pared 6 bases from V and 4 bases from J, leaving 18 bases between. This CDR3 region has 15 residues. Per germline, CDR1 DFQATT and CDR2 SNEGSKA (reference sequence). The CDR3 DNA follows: TGCAGTGCGTCCCGGCTCGCGGGGTCCACCGGGGAGCTGTTTTTT. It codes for CSASRLAGSTGELFF.

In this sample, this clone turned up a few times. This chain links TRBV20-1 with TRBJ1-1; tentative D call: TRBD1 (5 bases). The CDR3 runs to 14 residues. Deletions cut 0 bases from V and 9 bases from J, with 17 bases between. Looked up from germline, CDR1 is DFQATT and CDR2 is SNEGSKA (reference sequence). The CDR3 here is CSARDLRLQVQAFF. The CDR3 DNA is TGCAGTGCTAGAGATCTTAGGTTACAGGTCCAAGCTTTCTTT.

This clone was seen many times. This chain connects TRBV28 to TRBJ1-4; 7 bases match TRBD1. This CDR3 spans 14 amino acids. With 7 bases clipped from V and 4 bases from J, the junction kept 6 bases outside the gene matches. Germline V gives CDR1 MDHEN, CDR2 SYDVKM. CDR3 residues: CASNPYRGNEKLFF. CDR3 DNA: TGTGCCAGCAACCCATACAGGGGTAATGAAAAACTGTTTTTT. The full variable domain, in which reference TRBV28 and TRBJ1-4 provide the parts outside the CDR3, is DVKVTQSSRYLVKRTGEKVFLECVQDMDHENMFWYRQDPGLGLRLIYFSYDVKMKEKGDIPEGYSVSREKKERFSLILESASTNQTSMYLCASNPYRGNEKLFFGSGTQLSVL.

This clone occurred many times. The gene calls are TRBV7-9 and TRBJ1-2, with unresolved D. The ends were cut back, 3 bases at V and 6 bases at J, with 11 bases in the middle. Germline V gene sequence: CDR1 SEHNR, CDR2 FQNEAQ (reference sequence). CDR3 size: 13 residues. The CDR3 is CASSLAGGDGYTF. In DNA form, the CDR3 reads TGTGCCAGCAGCTTGGCGGGTGGAGATGGCTACACCTTC. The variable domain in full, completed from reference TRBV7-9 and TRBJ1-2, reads DTGVSQNPRHKITKRGQNVTFRCDPISEHNRLYWYRQTLGQGPEFLTYFQNEAQLEKSRLLSDRFSAERPKGSFSTLEIQRTEQGDSAMYLCASSLAGGDGYTFGSGTRLTVV.

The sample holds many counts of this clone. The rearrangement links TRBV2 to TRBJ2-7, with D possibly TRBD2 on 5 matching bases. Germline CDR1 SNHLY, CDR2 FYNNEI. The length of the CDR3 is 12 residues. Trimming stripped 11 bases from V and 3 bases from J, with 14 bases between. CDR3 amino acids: CARGSGGYEQYF. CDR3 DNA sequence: TGTGCCCGTGGCAGCGGAGGCTACGAGCAGTACTTC.

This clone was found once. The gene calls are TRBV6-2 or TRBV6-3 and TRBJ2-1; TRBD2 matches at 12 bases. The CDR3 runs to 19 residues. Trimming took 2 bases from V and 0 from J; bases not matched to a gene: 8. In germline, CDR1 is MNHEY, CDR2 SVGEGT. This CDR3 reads CASSYRLAGALFSYNEQFF. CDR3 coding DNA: TGTGCCAGCAGTTACAGACTAGCGGGAGCCCTATTCTCCTACAATGAGCAGTTCTTC.

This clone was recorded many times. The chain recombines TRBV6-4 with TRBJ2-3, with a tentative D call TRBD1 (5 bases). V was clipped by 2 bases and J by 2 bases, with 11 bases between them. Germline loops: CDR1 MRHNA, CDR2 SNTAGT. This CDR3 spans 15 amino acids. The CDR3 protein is CASSDGARDTDTQYF. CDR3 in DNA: TGTGCCAGCAGTGACGGGGCGAGAGACACAGATACGCAGTATTTT.

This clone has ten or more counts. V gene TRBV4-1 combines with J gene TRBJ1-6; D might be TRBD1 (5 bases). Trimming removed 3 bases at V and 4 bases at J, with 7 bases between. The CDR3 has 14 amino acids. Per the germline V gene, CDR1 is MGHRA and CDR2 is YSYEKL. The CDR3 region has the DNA TGCGCCAGCAGCCAGGGACCGTATAATTCACCCCTCCACTTT. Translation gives CASSQGPYNSPLHF.

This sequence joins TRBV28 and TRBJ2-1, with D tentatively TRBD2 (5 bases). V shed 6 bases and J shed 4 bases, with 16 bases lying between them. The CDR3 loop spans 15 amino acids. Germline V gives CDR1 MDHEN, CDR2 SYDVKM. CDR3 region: CASRGRGSNYNEQFF. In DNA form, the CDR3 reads TGTGCCAGCAGGGGGAGAGGGAGCAATTACAATGAGCAGTTCTTC.

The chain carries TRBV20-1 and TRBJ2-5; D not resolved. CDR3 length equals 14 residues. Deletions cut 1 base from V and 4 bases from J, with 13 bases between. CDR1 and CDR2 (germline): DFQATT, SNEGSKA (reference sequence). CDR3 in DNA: TGCAGTGCTAGAGCTCTCAGCTTAGGAGAGACCCAGTACTTC. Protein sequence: CSARALSLGETQYF.

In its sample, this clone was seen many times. This CDR3 is CSASGNNEQFF. The CDR3 DNA follows: TGCAGTGCAAGCGGGAATAATGAGCAGTTCTTC. This sequence joins TRBV20-1 and TRBJ2-1, with 7 bases aligning to TRBD2. With V trimmed by 6 bases and J by 7 bases, 3 bases remained unmatched. The germline V gene has CDR1 DFQATT and CDR2 SNEGSKA (reference sequence). The CDR3 runs to 11 residues.